This note documents a single T cell receptor (beta chain) sequence. Its cognate antigen is unknown. TCRdb's table, derived via immunoSEQ multiplex PCR, lists solely in-frame clones and lacks some. Found here are 120,000 or so clones, just over 85% of them singletons; the top ten hold 15% to 20%. Recipients boosted at about 4 weeks or about 12 weeks are pooled. This sample stems from a study of T cell responses to AZD1222 COVID-19 vaccine. Findings and limits, study-wide: Following two doses of AZD1222, Spike-specific TCR breadth and depth rose. AZD1222 recipients seropositive at baseline numbered only five to seven.

CDR1 SNHLY and CDR2 FYNNEI come from the germline V gene. The CDR3 runs 15 residues. The V gene end was trimmed by 6 bases and the J gene end by 4 bases; junction bases not matched to a gene: 10. The source is an adult who received the AZD1222 COVID-19 vaccine. Sequences were derived from peripheral blood, sampled 28 days after the second AZD1222 dose. The J gene is TRBJ2-5, the V gene TRBV2; 8 bases agree with TRBD1. The CDR3 protein is CASRHDRGGRETQYF. CDR3 DNA: TGTGCCAGCAGACACGACAGGGGAGGAAGAGAGACCCAGTACTTC. The variable domain in full, with the rest retrieved from reference TRBV2 and TRBJ2-5, is EPEVTQTPSHQVTQMGQEVILRCVPISNHLYFYWYRQILGQKVEFLVSFYNNEISEKSEIFDDQFSVERPDGSNFTLKIRSTKLEDSAMYFCASRHDRGGRETQYFGPGTRLLVL.